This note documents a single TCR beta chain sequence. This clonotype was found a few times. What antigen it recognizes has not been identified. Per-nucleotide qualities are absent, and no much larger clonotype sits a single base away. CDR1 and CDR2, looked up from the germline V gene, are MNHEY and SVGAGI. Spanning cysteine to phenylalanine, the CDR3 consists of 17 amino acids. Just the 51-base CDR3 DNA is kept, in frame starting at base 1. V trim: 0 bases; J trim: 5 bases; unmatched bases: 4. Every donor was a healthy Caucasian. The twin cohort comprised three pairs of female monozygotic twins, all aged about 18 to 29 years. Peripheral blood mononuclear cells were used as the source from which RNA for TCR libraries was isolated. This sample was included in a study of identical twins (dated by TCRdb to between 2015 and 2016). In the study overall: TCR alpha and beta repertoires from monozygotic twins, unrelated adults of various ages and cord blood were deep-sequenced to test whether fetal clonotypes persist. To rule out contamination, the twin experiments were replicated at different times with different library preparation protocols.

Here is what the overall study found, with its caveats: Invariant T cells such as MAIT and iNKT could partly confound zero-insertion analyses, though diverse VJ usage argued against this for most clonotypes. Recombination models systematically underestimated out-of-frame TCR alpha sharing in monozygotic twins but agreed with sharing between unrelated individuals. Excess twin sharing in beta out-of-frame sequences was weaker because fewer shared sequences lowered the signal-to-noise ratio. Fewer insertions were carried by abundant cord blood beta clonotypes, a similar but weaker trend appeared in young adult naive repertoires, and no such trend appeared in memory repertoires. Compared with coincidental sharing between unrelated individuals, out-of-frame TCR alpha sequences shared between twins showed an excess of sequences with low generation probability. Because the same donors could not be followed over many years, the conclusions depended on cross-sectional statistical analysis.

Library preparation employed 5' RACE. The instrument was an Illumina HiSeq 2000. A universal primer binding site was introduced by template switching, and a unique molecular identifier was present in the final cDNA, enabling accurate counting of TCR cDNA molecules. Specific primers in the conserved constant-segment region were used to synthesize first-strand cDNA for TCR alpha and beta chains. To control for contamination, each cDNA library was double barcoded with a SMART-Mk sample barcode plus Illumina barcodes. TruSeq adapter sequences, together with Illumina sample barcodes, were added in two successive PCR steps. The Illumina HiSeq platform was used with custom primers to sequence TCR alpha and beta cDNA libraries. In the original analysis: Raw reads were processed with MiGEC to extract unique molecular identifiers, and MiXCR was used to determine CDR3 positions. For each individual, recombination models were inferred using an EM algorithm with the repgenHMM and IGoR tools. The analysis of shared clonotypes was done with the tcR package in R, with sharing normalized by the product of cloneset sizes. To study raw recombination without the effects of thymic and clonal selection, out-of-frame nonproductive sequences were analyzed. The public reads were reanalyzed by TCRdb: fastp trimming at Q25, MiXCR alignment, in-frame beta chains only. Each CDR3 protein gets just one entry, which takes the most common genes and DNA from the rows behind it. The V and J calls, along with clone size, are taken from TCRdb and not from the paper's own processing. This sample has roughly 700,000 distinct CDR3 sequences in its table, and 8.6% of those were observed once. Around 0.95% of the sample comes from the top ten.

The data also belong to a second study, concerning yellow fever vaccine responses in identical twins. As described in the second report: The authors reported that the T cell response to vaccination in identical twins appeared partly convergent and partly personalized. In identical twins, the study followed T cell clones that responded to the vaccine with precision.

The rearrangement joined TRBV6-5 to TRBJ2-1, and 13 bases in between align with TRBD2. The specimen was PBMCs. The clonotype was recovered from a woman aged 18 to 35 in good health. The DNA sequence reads TGTGCCAGCAGTTACTCGGGACTAGCGGGGACCAACAATGAGCAGTTCTTC. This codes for CASSYSGLAGTNNEQFF.